This T cell receptor (beta chain) appears in the sequencing data of a study of blood T cell repertoires in COVID-19. At the level of the study: In each case, the material was cDNA or gDNA derived from T cells, B-cell-depleted T cells, or PBMCs.

Sequencing was performed with immunoSEQ multiplex PCR; in TCRdb, only in-frame clones are kept and a portion is missing. Counted here are 100,000 to 150,000 clones, about 81% occurring once; the ten biggest clones make up about 18%. V shed 6 bases and J 0 bases; nucleotides not matched to a gene: 5. The CDR3 consists of 16 residues. Germline CDR1 LNHDA, CDR2 SQIVND (reference sequence). Sequenced input: peripheral blood. The chain carries TRBV19 and TRBJ1-3; 10 positions agree with TRBD1. This receptor was identified in a woman over 75 with acute or convalescent COVID-19. The CDR3 here is CASSGDRGISGNTIYF. CDR3 DNA sequence: TGTGCCAGTAGCGGGGACAGGGGCATCTCTGGAAACACCATATATTTT.